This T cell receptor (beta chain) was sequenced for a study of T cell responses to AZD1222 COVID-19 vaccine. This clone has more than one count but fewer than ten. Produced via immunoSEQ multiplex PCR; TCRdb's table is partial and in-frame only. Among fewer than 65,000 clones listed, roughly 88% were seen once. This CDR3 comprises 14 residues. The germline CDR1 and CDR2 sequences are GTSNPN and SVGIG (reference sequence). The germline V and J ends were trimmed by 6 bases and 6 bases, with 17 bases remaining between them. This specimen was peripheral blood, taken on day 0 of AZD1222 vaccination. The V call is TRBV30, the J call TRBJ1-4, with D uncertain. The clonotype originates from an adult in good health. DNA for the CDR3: TGTGCCTGCCAAACGGGATCCGGGGATGAAAAACTGTTTTTT. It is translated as CACQTGSGDEKLFF.